A single TCR beta chain is shown here with its context. What it binds is not known. Several immunoSEQ plates held equal portions of the genomic DNA taken from each subset. Generated by immunoSEQ multiplex PCR, the TCRdb table keeps only in-frame clones and is missing some. The table lists hundreds of thousands of clones, about 96% of them singletons. Germline V CDR1 and CDR2: MNHEY, SVGAGI. The V end lost 6 bases, the J end lost 8 bases, and 19 bases lay between the germline ends. This CDR3 region has 14 residues. The sample belongs to a study of shared clonotypes between healthy human individuals. The study's findings and limits: Deeper or shallower sequencing was expected to change how clonotypes are shared among donors.

The gene calls are TRBV6-5 and TRBJ1-2; possible D gene TRBD1, 5 bases. The sequence was obtained from a woman in her 30s in good health. Sequencing was carried out using naive CD4+ T cells sorted from blood. The subset denotes: CD45RA+ positively selected. CDR3 sequence (DNA): TGTGCCAGCAGGCCCGGGGACTCCTCGGACGGCTACACCTTC. Translating gives CASRPGDSSDGYTF.